These 21 T cell receptor beta chains share one sample of origin, sequenced in a study of cytomegalovirus exposure and HLA in healthy donors. PCR involved 60 Vbeta and 13 Jbeta primers. TCRdb keeps only in-frame clones here, not all; method: immunoSEQ multiplex PCR. The profile covers about 120,000 clones, with around 80% appearing a single time and 2% to 2.5% taken by the ten largest. Sequenced sample: PBMCs. The origin of the receptors is a man aged 25-45 years in good health and CMV-seronegative.

In this sample, this clone turned up once. V is TRBV6-6 and J is TRBJ1-3, with unresolved D. From germline, CDR1 is MNHNY and CDR2 SVGAGI (reference sequence). The CDR3 loop spans 15 amino acids. V was cut by 1 base and J by 4 bases, with 11 bases left in between. The CDR3 region is CASSYFLRQGNTIYF. In DNA, the CDR3 is TGTGCCAGCAGTTACTTTCTCAGGCAAGGAAACACCATATATTTT.

This chain links TRBV5-1 with TRBJ2-3, with 8 bases matching TRBD2. The CDR3 loop spans 13 amino acids. With V trimmed by 7 bases and J by 5 bases, 6 bases remained unmatched. Germline values: CDR1 SGHRS, CDR2 YFSETQ. As DNA, the CDR3 is TGCGCCAGCGGTGCGGGGGGCCGAGATACGCAGTATTTT. As protein: CASGAGGRDTQYF.

In this sample, this clone turned up a few times. The chain has TRBV6-1 and TRBJ2-1, with 9 bases fitting TRBD1. Germline CDR1 reads MNHNS; CDR2 reads SASEGT. The CDR3 has 15 residues. J lost 8 bases, V lost 2 bases, and 7 bases had no gene match. CDR3 protein: CASSELTGGGDEQFF. Here the CDR3 DNA reads TGTGCCAGCAGTGAATTAACAGGGGGCGGCGATGAGCAGTTCTTC.

The V and J genes are TRBV5-6 and TRBJ1-4; D unclear. V lost 1 base and J 8 bases, leaving 9 bases between the germline ends. This CDR3 is built from 13 residues. Germline V gene lookup returns CDR1 SGHDT and CDR2 YYEEEE. In nucleotides, the CDR3 is TGTGCCAGCAGCTTGTCCCCAGGAGAAAAACTGTTTTTT. Residues: CASSLSPGEKLFF.

This CDR3 reads CASRGTGGESPLHF. CDR3 in DNA: TGTGCCAGCAGGGGGACAGGGGGCGAGTCACCCCTCCACTTT. The chain couples TRBV2 to TRBJ1-6; the match to TRBD1 covers 12 bases. The CDR3 covers 14 residues. Germline lookup yields CDR1 SNHLY and CDR2 FYNNEI. J was trimmed by 10 bases and V by 6 bases; bases with no gene match: 4.

This rearrangement joins TRBV10-3 to TRBJ1-6, with 10 bases fitting TRBD1. Germline V gives CDR1 ENHRY, CDR2 SYGVKD. V trimming: 10 bases; J trimming: 10 bases; junction bases outside the gene matches: 4. The CDR3 totals 12 residues. DNA for the CDR3: TGTGCCACCGGACAGGGGGAATCACCCCTCCACTTT. This gives the protein CATGQGESPLHF.

This rearrangement joins TRBV7-9 to TRBJ1-1, with 7 bases that match TRBD1. Trimming removed 6 bases from V and 5 bases from J; junction bases left unmatched: 12. The germline CDR1 and CDR2 sequences are SEHNR and FQNEAQ (reference sequence). The CDR3 sequence is 15 residues long. The CDR3, as DNA: TGTGCCAGCAGATCGACGGAGGGGGCATGGACTGAAGCTTTCTTT. As protein: CASRSTEGAWTEAFF.

This sequence joins TRBV27 and TRBJ2-7; D gene ambiguous. The CDR3 has 12 residues. The germline V gene encodes CDR1 MNHEY and CDR2 SMNVEV (reference sequence). The V and J ends lost 6 bases and 0 bases respectively, with 6 bases between them. The CDR3 DNA reads TGTGCCAGCAGCCACAGCTCCTACGAGCAGTACTTC. It is translated as CASSHSSYEQYF.

The V call is TRBV7-9, the J call TRBJ1-6; the D is unclear. This CDR3 contains 16 residues. Deletions cut 5 bases from V and 1 base from J, with 12 bases between. Per the germline V gene, CDR1 is SEHNR and CDR2 is FQNEAQ (reference sequence). CDR3 coding DNA: TGTGCCAGCAGCGAATCCGCGGGGTCCTATAATTCACCCCTCCACTTT. This gives the protein CASSESAGSYNSPLHF.

This clone was picked up a small number of times. The chain uses TRBV6-5 and TRBJ2-7; 10 nucleotides match TRBD2. The J segment lost 6 bases and the V segment lost 7 bases, leaving 6 bases of the junction unmatched. Germline-derived CDR1 and CDR2 are MNHEY and SVGAGI. This CDR3 is 13 amino acids long. This CDR3 reads CASKRGGRFEQYF. CDR3 nucleotide sequence: TGTGCCAGCAAGCGGGGGGGCCGTTTCGAGCAGTACTTC.

About this clone itself: Because the CDR3 is missing its conserved closing phenylalanine or tryptophan, this is likely a read error. The chain has TRBV6-5 and TRBJ1-5; no clear D. The V gene lost 6 bases and the J gene lost 3 bases, with 15 bases spanning the gap. The CDR3 extends over 15 amino acids. Per the germline V gene, CDR1 is MNHEY and CDR2 is SVGAGI. The DNA of the CDR3 is TGTGCCAGCAGGCCATCCGGGTCCTTCAATCAGCCCCAGCATCTT. Its protein product is CASRPSGSFNQPQHL.

This chain uses TRBV6-5 with TRBJ2-3, with 10 positions matching TRBD2. This CDR3 contains 15 residues. Per germline, CDR1 MNHEY and CDR2 SVGAGI. The ends lost 4 bases at V and 2 bases at J; junction bases unmatched: 3. The CDR3 here is CASSLLAGITDTQYF. CDR3 DNA sequence: TGTGCCAGCAGTTTACTAGCGGGGATCACAGATACGCAGTATTTT.

The genes are TRBV11-2 and TRBJ2-7, with 10 bases identical to TRBD2. In germline, CDR1 is SGHAT, CDR2 FQNNGV. The CDR3 has 15 amino acids. The V gene end was trimmed by 2 bases and the J gene end by 6 bases; junction bases not matched to a gene: 7. CDR3 amino acids: CASSLSPAGGLEQYF. CDR3 DNA sequence: TGTGCCAGCAGCTTATCCCCAGCGGGGGGGCTCGAGCAGTACTTC. Looking up the rest from reference TRBV11-2 and TRBJ2-7 gives the full variable domain: EAGVAQSPRYKIIEKRQSVAFWCNPISGHATLYWYQQILGQGPKLLIQFQNNGVVDDSQLPKDRFSAERLKGVDSTLKIQPAKLEDSAVYLCASSLSPAGGLEQYFGPGTRLTVT.

The chain has TRBV11-2 and TRBJ2-7, with D perhaps matching TRBD1 (6 bases). V was shortened by 1 base and J by 3 bases, with 13 bases between the two germline ends. The CDR3 loop spans 15 amino acids. Germline V gene sequence: CDR1 SGHAT, CDR2 FQNNGV. The CDR3, as DNA: TGTGCCAGCAGCTTAGTAGGAGACAGGCTCTACGAGCAGTACTTC. Translating it yields CASSLVGDRLYEQYF.

V gene TRBV28 combines with J gene TRBJ2-7, with 7 positions matching TRBD1. After removal of 7 bases from V and 3 bases from J, the junction contained 6 bases not matched to a gene. The CDR3 sequence is 13 residues long. Per germline, CDR1 MDHEN and CDR2 SYDVKM. The chain's CDR3 is CASKGQPYYEQYF. CDR3 DNA sequence: TGTGCCAGCAAGGGACAGCCTTACTACGAGCAGTACTTC.

The chain is built from TRBV5-4 and TRBJ2-7; 8 bases are shared with TRBD2. There are 12 residues in the CDR3. From germline, CDR1 is SGHNT and CDR2 YYREEE (reference sequence). V lost 9 bases, J lost 1 base, and 3 bases stayed unmatched. Here the CDR3 reads CAMGLGSYEQYF. CDR3 nucleotides: TGTGCCATGGGACTAGGTTCCTACGAGCAGTACTTC.

The chain uses TRBV7-2 and TRBJ1-1, with 8 bases identical to TRBD1. The CDR3 runs 11 residues. Germline V lookup: CDR1 SGHTA, CDR2 FQGNSA. Losses at the gene ends were 5 bases for V and 10 bases for J; bases not matched to a gene: 3. The CDR3 loop reads CASSVDRAAFF. CDR3 in DNA: TGTGCCAGCAGCGTGGACAGGGCAGCTTTCTTT.

This chain links TRBV28 with TRBJ2-7; possibly TRBD1 for D (6 bases). The germline CDR1 and CDR2 sequences are MDHEN and SYDVKM. This CDR3 spans 15 amino acids. The germline V and J ends were trimmed by 5 bases and 0 bases, with 14 bases remaining between them. The CDR3: CASSQPTGISYEQYF. CDR3 in DNA: TGTGCCAGCAGTCAACCGACAGGTATCTCCTACGAGCAGTACTTC.

The rearrangement joins TRBV5-1 to TRBJ2-5; 7 bases match TRBD2. The CDR3 is made up of 15 amino acids. Trimming took 2 bases from V and 1 from J; bases not matched to a gene: 5. Germline CDR1 reads SGHRS; CDR2 reads YFSETQ. The CDR3 bases are TGCGCCAGCAGCTTAAGACCGGGGGGCCAAGAGACCCAGTACTTC. Encoded protein: CASSLRPGGQETQYF.

Only a few counts were recorded for this clone. V is TRBV4-3 and J is TRBJ1-3; D is possibly TRBD1 (6 bases). The V gene's germline CDR1 is LGHNA and CDR2 YSLEER. V gave up 0 bases and J gave up 1 base, with 13 bases separating them. There are 17 residues in the CDR3. CDR3 bases: TGCGCCAGCAGCCAAGATTTAGGGGGGGCGTCTGGAAACACCATATATTTT. Amino acids: CASSQDLGGASGNTIYF.

This chain links TRBV30 with TRBJ2-7; 7 nucleotides align to TRBD1. The end of the DNA aligns better with TRBJ2-1, so the J call may be wrong. The CDR3 runs 12 residues. The V gene's germline CDR1 is GTSNPN and CDR2 SVGIG (reference sequence). In DNA, the CDR3 is TGTGCCTGGAGCGACAGGGACAATGAGCAGTTCTTC. Its translation is CAWSDRDNEQFF.